This TCR beta chain is from a study of T cells after posttransplantation cyclophosphamide. General study results and limits: After PTCy, TRB diversity resembled that of CNI/methotrexate controls. Tissue-infiltrating T cells from skin or gut overlapped little with blood T cells. Donor CD8+ memory clones often dominated recipient blood repertoires at later times.

Treatment was busulfan-fludarabine conditioning, a marrow graft, and cyclophosphamide on days +3 and +4. This CDR3 contains 15 residues. CDR1 is GTSNPN and CDR2 is SVGIG in the germline V gene (reference sequence). V shed 5 bases, J shed 1 base, and the junction held 10 bases outside the gene matches. This table comes from immunoSEQ multiplex PCR, and its TCRdb copy is limited to in-frame clones, with some not included. The table records 2,500 to 3,500 clones without singletons, the ten largest covering approximately 31%. Within the sample, this clone is medium-sized. Its antigen is as yet unknown. J is TRBJ1-1 and V is TRBV30; 7 bases align to TRBD1. The starting material was PBMCs, obtained after allogeneic stem cell transplant with posttransplant cyclophosphamide. The sequence derives from a female patient aged 50-59 years who received an allogeneic stem cell transplant from a related donor, was CMV-positive, and had no GVHD. The graft donor may account for some of the T cells. The CDR3 is CAWYRSTGRNTEAFF. Here the CDR3 DNA reads TGTGCCTGGTATCGTTCGACAGGGAGGAACACTGAAGCTTTCTTT.